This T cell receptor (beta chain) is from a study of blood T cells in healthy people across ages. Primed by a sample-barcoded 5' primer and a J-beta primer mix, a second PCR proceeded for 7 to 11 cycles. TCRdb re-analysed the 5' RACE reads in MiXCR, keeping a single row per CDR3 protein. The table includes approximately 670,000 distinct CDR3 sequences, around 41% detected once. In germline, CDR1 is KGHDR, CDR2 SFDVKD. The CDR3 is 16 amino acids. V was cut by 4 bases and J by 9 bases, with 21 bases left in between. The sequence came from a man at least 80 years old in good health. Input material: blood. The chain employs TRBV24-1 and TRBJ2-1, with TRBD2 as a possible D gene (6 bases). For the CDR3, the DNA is TGTGCCACCAGTGAGACCGGGACGGGGGATTTCGGTGAGCAGTTCTTC. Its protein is CATSETGTGDFGEQFF.